These 15 T cell receptor beta chains were sequenced from one sample in a study of shared clonotypes between healthy human individuals. Sequencing was performed with immunoSEQ multiplex PCR; in TCRdb, only in-frame clones are kept and a portion is missing. The sample shows around 530,000 clones, around 77% of them seen only once. The sample taken for sequencing was PBMCs. These receptors came from a woman between 40 and 50 years old in good health. Some clones in this sample may be carry-over from other donors' samples.

This sequence joins TRBV11-1 and TRBJ2-3; 11 nucleotides line up with TRBD2. Germline V gives CDR1 SGHAT, CDR2 FQDESV (reference sequence). CDR3 length: 15 residues. With 5 bases clipped from V and 3 bases from J, the junction kept 4 bases outside the gene matches. The CDR3 coding sequence is TGTGCCAGCAGCCCTACTAGCGGGAGTACAGATACGCAGTATTTT. Its protein is CASSPTSGSTDTQYF.

The chain couples TRBV9 to TRBJ2-3, with TRBD2 identical over 8 bases. There are 16 residues in the CDR3. CDR1 and CDR2 (germline): SGDLS, YYNGEE. V trimming: 0 bases; J trimming: 2 bases; junction bases outside the gene matches: 5. Here the CDR3 reads CASSVAGGTNTDTQYF. The CDR3 DNA reads TGTGCCAGCAGCGTAGCGGGGGGGACAAACACAGATACGCAGTATTTT.

The V gene is TRBV10-2, the J gene TRBJ2-7; D is possibly TRBD2 (6 bases). Germline V gene data show CDR1 as WSHSY and CDR2 as SAAADI. The CDR3 totals 11 residues. The V gene lost 8 bases and the J gene lost 4 bases, with 9 bases spanning the gap. The DNA of the CDR3 is TGCGCCAGCGGGGGACTTTACGAGCAGTACTTC. Translation: CASGGLYEQYF.

Remarks on this clone: A read error is likely here: a far larger clone is one base away. The genes are TRBV4-2 and TRBJ1-3; the match to TRBD1 covers 7 bases. Germline lookup yields CDR1 LGHNA and CDR2 YNFKEQ. Trimming at V came to 4 bases and at J to 10 bases, leaving 7 bases not matched to a gene. The CDR3 spans 13 residues. The DNA of the CDR3 is TGTGCCAGCAGCCCCAGACAGGGAACGACCATATATTTT. It specifies CASSPRQGTTIYF.

The rearrangement uses TRBV5-4 and TRBJ2-7; 9 positions match TRBD1. CDR3 length: 14 amino acids. Germline CDR1 SGHNT, CDR2 YYREEE (reference sequence). The ends lost 4 bases at V and 4 bases at J; junction bases unmatched: 6. The CDR3 sequence is CASSPLQGAYEQYF. The CDR3, as DNA: TGTGCCAGCAGCCCGCTACAGGGGGCTTACGAGCAGTACTTC.

The V call is TRBV21-1, the J call TRBJ2-1; TRBD1, as called in the table, went unchecked against the DNA. TRBV21-1 is a documented pseudogene. The CDR3 extends over 16 amino acids. CDR3 in amino acids: CASSAYRDRGCNEQFF. CDR3 sequence (DNA): TGTGCCAGCAGCGCCTACCGGGACAGGGGATGCAATGAGCAGTTCTTC.

This chain links TRBV10-2 with TRBJ2-1; no firm D call. This CDR3 contains 11 residues. CDR1 WSHSY and CDR2 SAAADI come from the germline V gene. Trimming shortened V by 7 bases and J by 10 bases, and 11 bases separated the two germline ends. CDR3 protein: CASIKNGEQFF. In DNA, the CDR3 is TGCGCCAGCATAAAAAATGGCGAGCAGTTCTTC.

The rearrangement links TRBV19 to TRBJ1-1, with D unclear. Germline loops: CDR1 LNHDA, CDR2 SQIVND (reference sequence). There are 14 residues in the CDR3. Trimming shortened V by 3 bases and J by 0 bases, and 8 bases separated the two germline ends. As DNA, the CDR3 is TGTGCCAGTAGTATGGTAACGTTGAACACTGAAGCTTTCTTT. Protein product: CASSMVTLNTEAFF.

On this clone itself: Since the CDR3 does not end with the conserved phenylalanine or tryptophan, this likely comes from a read error. V and J are TRBV2 and TRBJ2-7; 9 positions match TRBD1. Germline trimming cut 6 bases from V and 0 bases from J; bases unmatched to any gene: 3. The CDR3 has 14 residues. CDR1 is SNHLY and CDR2 is FYNNEI in the germline V gene. The CDR3 DNA is TGTGCCAGCAGGGGACAGGGAATCTCCTACGAGCAGTACCTC. Residues: CASRGQGISYEQYL.

The rearrangement joins TRBV6-1 to TRBJ2-1, with 11 bases lining up with TRBD1. Germline V gene sequence: CDR1 MNHNS, CDR2 SASEGT. After removal of 7 bases from V and 5 bases from J, the junction contained 4 bases not matched to a gene. The CDR3 consists of 14 residues. This chain's CDR3 is CASTRTGGHNEQFF. The CDR3 coding sequence is TGTGCCAGCACGCGGACAGGGGGCCACAATGAGCAGTTCTTC.

V usage is TRBV7-2 and J usage is TRBJ2-2, with TRBD1 matching over 10 bases. The germline gives CDR1 SGHTA, CDR2 FQGNSA. V lost 6 bases and J lost 5; bases outside the gene matches: 3. The CDR3 sequence is 14 residues long. The CDR3 region is CASSWTGGTGELFF. The CDR3 DNA sequence: TGTGCCAGCAGTTGGACAGGGGGGACCGGGGAGCTGTTTTTT.

The gene calls are TRBV9 and TRBJ1-2; 7 nucleotides match TRBD1. Unmatched junction bases numbered 6, after V lost 0 bases and J lost 7 bases. The germline CDR1 and CDR2 sequences are SGDLS and YYNGEE. This CDR3 is built from 14 residues. CDR3: CASSVGQGFGGYTF. The CDR3 DNA reads TGTGCCAGCAGCGTAGGACAGGGTTTTGGTGGCTACACCTTC.

The V and J genes are TRBV9 and TRBJ2-3, with D unresolved. The germline V gene encodes CDR1 SGDLS and CDR2 YYNGEE. Trimming took 0 bases from V and 2 from J, leaving 13 bases between them. This CDR3 is built from 16 residues. The CDR3 sequence: CASSVDRALPTDTQYF. The CDR3 DNA follows: TGTGCCAGCAGCGTAGATCGCGCCCTTCCCACAGATACGCAGTATTTT.

The J gene is TRBJ2-7, the V gene TRBV2; TRBD2 matches 9 bases. V lost 11 bases and J lost 0; bases outside the gene matches: 14. Per the germline V gene, CDR1 is SNHLY and CDR2 is FYNNEI. CDR3 length equals 16 residues. CDR3 sequence: CARRDWRGGGSYEQYF. CDR3 coding DNA: TGTGCCCGCCGGGATTGGCGGGGGGGAGGCTCCTACGAGCAGTACTTC.

Comments on this clone: A read error is likely here: a far larger clone is one base away. Other DNA sequences in the sample encode the same CDR3. As DNA, the CDR3 is TGCAGCTCTCGGACAGGGGTTACAGATACGCAATATTTT. Protein product: CSSRTGVTDTQYF. The V gene is TRBV29-1, the J gene TRBJ2-3, with 9 nucleotides matching TRBD1. The length of the CDR3 is 13 residues. Germline V gene data show CDR1 as SQVTM and CDR2 as ANQGSEA.